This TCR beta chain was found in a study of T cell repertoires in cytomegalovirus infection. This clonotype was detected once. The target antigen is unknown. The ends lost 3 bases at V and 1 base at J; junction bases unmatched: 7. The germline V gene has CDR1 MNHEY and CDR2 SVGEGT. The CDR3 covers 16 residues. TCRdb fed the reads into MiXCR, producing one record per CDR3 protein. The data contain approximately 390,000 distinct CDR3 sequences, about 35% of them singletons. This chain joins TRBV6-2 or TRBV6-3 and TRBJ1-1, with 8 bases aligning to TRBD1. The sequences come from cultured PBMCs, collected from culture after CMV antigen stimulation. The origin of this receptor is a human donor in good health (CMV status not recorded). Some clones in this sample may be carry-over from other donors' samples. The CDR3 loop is CASSYLSGQGNTEAFF. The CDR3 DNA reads TGTGCCAGCAGTTATTTATCTGGACAGGGGAACACTGAAGCTTTCTTT.